Below are 3 T cell receptor beta chains sequenced from a single sample in a study of shared clonotypes between healthy human individuals. TCRdb keeps only in-frame clones here, not all; method: immunoSEQ multiplex PCR. The table lists some 1.5 million clones, roughly 97% of them singletons, with approximately 1.2% in the top ten. The sequenced material came from naive CD4+ T cells sorted from blood. The subset: CD45RA+ positively selected. Receptors originate from a man aged 25-45 years in good health.

J is TRBJ1-3 and V is TRBV5-1, with D unclear. CDR1 and CDR2 from the germline V gene are SGHRS and YFSETQ. Trimming shortened V by 0 bases and J by 2 bases, and 9 bases separated the two germline ends. This CDR3 is built from 15 residues. The CDR3 here is CASSLELATGNTIYF. CDR3 in DNA: TGCGCCAGCAGCTTGGAGTTGGCAACTGGAAACACCATATATTTT. Drawing the rest from reference TRBV5-1 and TRBJ1-3, the complete variable domain is KAGVTQTPRYLIKTRGQQVTLSCSPISGHRSVSWYQQTPGQGLQFLFEYFSETQRNKGNFPGRFSGRQFSNSRSEMNVSTLELGDSALYLCASSLELATGNTIYFGEGSWLTVV.

V gene TRBV28 combines with J gene TRBJ2-6, with D possibly being TRBD1 or TRBD2 (5 bases each). The CDR3 extends over 18 amino acids. Per germline, CDR1 MDHEN and CDR2 SYDVKM. Trimming shortened V by 3 bases and J by 1 base, and 16 bases separated the two germline ends. CDR3 sequence reads: CASSLTGLFVSGANVLTF. The DNA of the CDR3 is TGTGCCAGCAGTTTGACGGGGCTATTCGTATCTGGGGCCAACGTCCTGACTTTC.

This rearrangement joins TRBV18 to TRBJ2-7; 9 bases align to TRBD2. CDR1 and CDR2 (germline): KGHSH, LQKENI. The CDR3 is 16 residues long. The ends lost 0 bases at V and 2 bases at J; junction bases unmatched: 5. CDR3 in DNA: TGTGCCAGCTCACCACCGGGGCTAGCGGGACCCTACGAGCAGTACTTC. It codes for CASSPPGLAGPYEQYF.